The 30 T cell receptor beta chains reported below all come from one sample, sequenced in a study of CD8 T cells in ankylosing spondylitis. TCRdb reprocessed the 5' RACE reads via MiXCR and lists one record per CDR3 protein. The sample carries 30,000 to 45,000 distinct CDR3 sequences, around an eighth recorded once. Material: synovial fluid, either unsorted or a sorted T cell fraction (not recorded which). These receptors were collected from a male donor with ankylosing spondylitis.

The V call is TRBV5-1, the J call TRBJ2-7; 11 bases map to TRBD2. V trimming: 4 bases; J trimming: 4 bases; junction bases outside the gene matches: 13. CDR3 length: 17 amino acids. Germline V gives CDR1 SGHRS, CDR2 YFSETQ. CDR3 in DNA: TGCGCCAGCAGCCTACGCTCATCGACTAGCGGGAAATACGAGCAGTACTTC. Translation gives CASSLRSSTSGKYEQYF.

In its sample, this clonotype was seen many times. The chain uses TRBV6-1 and TRBJ1-2, with a possible D match to TRBD1 (5 bases). Germline V CDR1 and CDR2: MNHNS, SASEGT. CDR3 length: 17 residues. Trimming cost V 6 bases and J 7 bases, with 27 bases left between them. The CDR3 spells CASSTYLFGGYGLGYTF. DNA of the CDR3: TGTGCCAGCAGCACCTACCTGTTCGGGGGATACGGTCTTGGCTACACCTTC.

At least ten counts were recorded for this clonotype. This rearrangement joins TRBV7-9 to TRBJ2-7; 9 bases align to TRBD2. Germline V gene sequence: CDR1 SEHNR, CDR2 FQNEAQ (reference sequence). The CDR3 extends over 15 amino acids. V gave up 5 bases and J gave up 2 bases; unmatched junction bases: 7. The CDR3 nucleotides read TGTGCCAGCAGCCTCAGACTAGCGGTACCCTACGAGCAGTACTTC. It yields the protein CASSLRLAVPYEQYF. The entire variable domain, with the rest obtained from reference TRBV7-9 and TRBJ2-7, is as follows: DTGVSQNPRHKITKRGQNVTFRCDPISEHNRLYWYRQTLGQGPEFLTYFQNEAQLEKSRLLSDRFSAERPKGSFSTLEIQRTEQGDSAMYLCASSLRLAVPYEQYFGPGTRLTVT.

The sample holds a few counts of this clonotype. V and J are TRBV19 and TRBJ2-3; tentative D call: TRBD2 (6 bases). The CDR3 runs to 14 residues. Germline V gives CDR1 LNHDA, CDR2 SQIVND (reference sequence). V was clipped by 10 bases and J by 2 bases, with 16 bases between them. The CDR3 DNA is TGTGCCACTTCCGGGACTCATTACACAGATACGCAGTATTTT. Encoded protein: CATSGTHYTDTQYF.

Concerning this clonotype itself: A much more abundant neighbour one base away suggests this may be a read error. This chain's CDR3 is CSVQVEGEQYF. The CDR3 bases are TGCAGCGTTCAGGTGGAAGGCGAGCAGTACTTC. This chain links TRBV29-1 with TRBJ2-7, with D unclear. Germline V gene lookup returns CDR1 SQVTM and CDR2 ANQGSEA. This CDR3 region has 11 residues. Trimming shortened V by 5 bases and J by 6 bases, and 11 bases separated the two germline ends.

The gene calls are TRBV7-6 and TRBJ2-7; no firm D call. V lost 5 bases and J lost 0, with 11 bases in between. The CDR3 extends over 14 amino acids. CDR1 is SGHVS, CDR2 FNYEAQ, per germline. CDR3 residues: CASSPGRGSYEQYF. DNA for the CDR3: TGTGCCAGCAGCCCCGGCCGCGGCTCCTACGAGCAGTACTTC.

V and J are TRBV7-2 and TRBJ2-7; 8 positions match TRBD2. Germline trimming cut 3 bases from V and 4 bases from J; bases unmatched to any gene: 5. The V gene's germline CDR1 is SGHTA and CDR2 FQGNSA. This CDR3 has 14 residues. DNA for the CDR3: TGTGCCAGCAGCTTCGACAGCGGGGGATACGAGCAGTACTTC. It specifies CASSFDSGGYEQYF.

This chain joins TRBV7-2 and TRBJ1-2; the D is unclear. The germline CDR1 and CDR2 sequences are SGHTA and FQGNSA. This CDR3 is 15 amino acids long. The V end was cut by 1 base, the J end by 3 bases, with 12 bases between. CDR3 region: CASSLVLPSHYGYTF. The CDR3 region has the DNA TGTGCCAGCAGCTTAGTTCTTCCATCTCACTATGGCTACACCTTC. The complete variable domain, with remaining parts taken from reference TRBV7-2 and TRBJ1-2, reads GAGVSQSPSNKVTEKGKDVELRCDPISGHTALYWYRQSLGQGLEFLIYFQGNSAPDKSGLPSDRFSAERTGGSVSTLTIQRTQQEDSAVYLCASSLVLPSHYGYTFGSGTRLTVV.

V gene TRBV6-4 combines with J gene TRBJ2-3, with a weak D call TRBD2 (5 bases). The V end was cut by 2 bases, the J end by 0 bases, with 9 bases between. Germline loops: CDR1 MRHNA, CDR2 SNTAGT. The CDR3 runs 15 residues. DNA for the CDR3: TGTGCCAGCAGTGACAAGAGCGGTAGCACAGATACGCAGTATTTT. Protein: CASSDKSGSTDTQYF.

This clonotype was seen at least ten times. The chain combines TRBV27 with TRBJ2-3, with TRBD2 as a possible D gene (6 bases). The CDR3 is made up of 15 amino acids. Trimming took 3 bases from V and 3 from J, leaving 13 bases between them. Germline loops: CDR1 MNHEY, CDR2 SMNVEV (reference sequence). CDR3 nucleotide sequence: TGTGCCAGCAGTTTTAGGAGGGTATGGACAGATACGCAGTATTTT. It encodes CASSFRRVWTDTQYF.

The table lists this clonotype with a few counts. The chain combines TRBV7-9 with TRBJ2-7, with 11 bases fitting TRBD2. V trimming: 2 bases; J trimming: 5 bases; junction bases outside the gene matches: 5. The V gene's germline CDR1 is SEHNR and CDR2 FQNEAQ (reference sequence). The CDR3 runs 15 residues. The DNA for the CDR3 is TGTGCCAGCAGCTTAACCCCGGGACTAGCGGACGAGCAGTACTTC. Translation: CASSLTPGLADEQYF.

This clonotype was counted only a few times. This rearrangement joins TRBV10-1 to TRBJ2-2; TRBD1 matches at 8 bases. V was pared by 3 bases and J by 0 bases, with 3 bases of the junction left unmatched. The CDR3 is made up of 16 amino acids. Germline CDR1 reads WNHNN; CDR2 reads SYGVQD (reference sequence). The DNA for the CDR3 is TGCGCCAGCAGTGATCGGACAGGGACGAACACCGGGGAGCTGTTTTTT. Its translation is CASSDRTGTNTGELFF.

The chain combines TRBV4-2 with TRBJ2-6, with 8 positions matching TRBD1. Germline V CDR1 and CDR2: LGHNA, YNFKEQ. There are 16 residues in the CDR3. Germline trimming cut 8 bases from V and 3 bases from J; bases unmatched to any gene: 9. The chain's CDR3 is CASESDRVLGANVLTF. DNA for the CDR3: TGTGCCAGCGAGTCGGACAGGGTACTTGGGGCCAACGTCCTGACTTTC.

The chain is built from TRBV5-1 and TRBJ2-1, with TRBD2 identical over 7 bases. The germline V gene has CDR1 SGHRS and CDR2 YFSETQ. V shed 5 bases, J shed 10 bases, and the junction held 6 bases outside the gene matches. The CDR3 length is 12 residues. In DNA, the CDR3 is TGCGCCAGCAGTGTGAGGGGACTAGAGCAGTTCTTC. Its protein product is CASSVRGLEQFF.

Details on this clonotype: A much larger clone differs by one base, so this may be a read error. V usage is TRBV10-3 and J usage is TRBJ1-2, with D unresolved. CDR1 ENHRY and CDR2 SYGVKD come from the germline V gene. CDR3 length: 12 residues. V was shortened by 4 bases and J by 5 bases, with 8 bases between the two germline ends. CDR3 nucleotides: TGTGCCATCAGTGTGTCGGAGTATGGCTACACCTTC. Translation: CAISVSEYGYTF.

In its sample, this clonotype was seen many times. The chain has TRBV6-4 and TRBJ2-2; maybe TRBD1 (6 bases). The V and J ends lost 5 bases and 1 base respectively, with 11 bases between them. CDR3 length equals 15 residues. Germline V lookup: CDR1 MRHNA, CDR2 SNTAGT. The CDR3 coding sequence is TGTGCCAGCAGTATGGGGGCCGAGAACACCGGGGAGCTGTTTTTT. This sequence encodes CASSMGAENTGELFF.

The sample holds many counts of this clonotype. V is TRBV4-3 and J is TRBJ1-2; 8 bases are shared with TRBD1. Germline V gene data show CDR1 as LGHNA and CDR2 as YSLEER. The CDR3 sequence is 15 residues long. J gave up 5 bases and V 4 bases, and 9 bases lay outside the gene matches. CDR3 sequence: CASSLSRGQAYGYTF. The CDR3 nucleotides read TGCGCCAGCAGCCTATCCCGGGGACAGGCTTATGGCTACACCTTC.

At least ten counts were recorded for this clonotype. The chain has TRBV11-2 and TRBJ1-1; D unclear. CDR1 SGHAT and CDR2 FQNNGV come from the germline V gene. This CDR3 has 16 amino acids. V was shortened by 5 bases and J by 1 base, with 17 bases between the two germline ends. Written as DNA, the CDR3 is TGTGCCAGCAGCCCATCAGAATCTGAAGGGAACACTGAAGCTTTCTTT. This encodes CASSPSESEGNTEAFF.

This clonotype was counted many times. The rearrangement links TRBV20-1 to TRBJ2-3; 7 bases are a match to TRBD2. Per germline, CDR1 DFQATT and CDR2 SNEGSKA (reference sequence). V was clipped by 0 bases and J by 5 bases; unmatched bases: 8. This CDR3 spans 15 amino acids. CDR3 residues: CSAREAAGDVDTQYF. CDR3 DNA sequence: TGCAGTGCTAGAGAAGCTGCGGGAGATGTAGATACGCAGTATTTT.

Many counts were recorded for this clonotype. J is TRBJ2-7 and V is TRBV7-2; 7 bases map to TRBD2. The trim removed 1 base at V and 5 bases at J, leaving 8 bases unmatched. Germline-derived CDR1 and CDR2 are SGHTA and FQGNSA. The CDR3 has 15 residues. The CDR3 protein is CASSLDGGRGDEQYF. The CDR3 DNA follows: TGTGCCAGCAGCTTAGATGGCGGGAGAGGGGACGAGCAGTACTTC.

This clonotype has just a few counts. The gene calls are TRBV9 and TRBJ2-3; 8 nucleotides agree with TRBD1. Per the germline V gene, CDR1 is SGDLS and CDR2 is YYNGEE. The V and J ends lost 3 bases and 2 bases, in that order; junction bases with no gene match: 8. This CDR3 has 16 amino acids. CDR3 protein: CASSDSLGQVTDTQYF. The CDR3 bases are TGTGCCAGCAGCGACTCATTGGGACAGGTCACAGATACGCAGTATTTT.

This sequence joins TRBV6-1 and TRBJ2-1; TRBD1 agrees at 9 bases. The trim removed 6 bases at V and 4 bases at J, leaving 7 bases unmatched. This CDR3 contains 15 residues. Per the germline V gene, CDR1 is MNHNS and CDR2 is SASEGT. The CDR3, as DNA: TGTGCCAGCAGCCCCGACAGGGGGTTTTACAATGAGCAGTTCTTC. This codes for CASSPDRGFYNEQFF.

In its sample, this clonotype was seen many times. The chain links TRBV20-1 to TRBJ2-2; D is unclear. Per the germline V gene, CDR1 is DFQATT and CDR2 is SNEGSKA (reference sequence). There are 17 residues in the CDR3. Trimming removed 0 bases at V and 1 base at J, with 15 bases between. As DNA, the CDR3 is TGCAGTGCTAGAGATGAGACGGCGTTGGTGAACACCGGGGAGCTGTTTTTT. This encodes CSARDETALVNTGELFF.

V is TRBV5-1 and J is TRBJ2-3; 7 bases match TRBD2. Trimming removed 0 bases from V and 1 base from J; junction bases left unmatched: 5. CDR1 is SGHRS, CDR2 YFSETQ, per germline. The CDR3 totals 16 residues. The CDR3 reads CASSLAVSGGTDTQYF. The CDR3 DNA reads TGCGCCAGCAGCTTGGCGGTGAGCGGGGGCACAGATACGCAGTATTTT.

The CDR3: CASSQVPGPYEQYF. CDR3 coding DNA: TGCGCCAGCAGCCAAGTACCCGGCCCCTACGAGCAGTACTTC. The V gene is TRBV4-3, the J gene TRBJ2-7; the D is unclear. V was trimmed by 1 base and J by 2 bases, leaving 9 bases between them. CDR1 and CDR2 from the germline V gene are LGHNA and YSLEER. This CDR3 is built from 14 residues.

A word on this clonotype: One end of the junction fails to match germline, which may point to a read error. V is TRBV7-2 and J is TRBJ2-1, with 7 bases matching TRBD2. The CDR3 has 13 amino acids. Per the germline V gene, CDR1 is SGHTA and CDR2 is FQGNSA. CDR3 DNA sequence: TGTGCCAGCAGCTTAGTACCTAGCGGTTTAACCGTCTTC. The encoded protein is CASSLVPSGLTVF. Filled out from reference TRBV7-2 and TRBJ2-1, the complete variable domain reads GAGVSQSPSNKVTEKGKDVELRCDPISGHTALYWYRQSLGQGLEFLIYFQGNSAPDKSGLPSDRFSAERTGGSVSTLTIQRTQQEDSAVYLCASSLVPSGLTVFGPGTRLTVL.

This clonotype was recorded a few times. The chain combines TRBV6-1 with TRBJ2-7; D is perhaps TRBD1 or TRBD2 (5 bases each). Trimming cost V 1 base and J 2 bases, with 6 bases left between them. The CDR3 contains 13 residues. Germline V CDR1 and CDR2: MNHNS, SASEGT. The CDR3 sequence is CASSEGGTYEQYF. CDR3 DNA sequence: TGTGCCAGCAGTGAAGGGGGGACCTACGAGCAGTACTTC.

This clonotype has ten or more counts. The rearrangement links TRBV7-2 to TRBJ1-5; the D gene is possibly TRBD1 (5 bases). CDR1 SGHTA and CDR2 FQGNSA come from the germline V gene. This CDR3 has 15 residues. V was cut by 1 base and J by 3 bases, with 10 bases left in between. The CDR3 here is CASSLDPTANQPQHF. DNA for the CDR3: TGTGCCAGCAGCTTAGACCCGACAGCCAATCAGCCCCAGCATTTT.

This clonotype was seen only a few times. The chain carries TRBV6-2 or TRBV6-3 and TRBJ2-5; D uncertain. This CDR3 region has 11 residues. Trimming pared 8 bases from V and 1 base from J, leaving 5 bases between. From germline, CDR1 is MNHEY and CDR2 SVGEGT. The DNA of the CDR3 is TGTGCCAGCCAGGCCCAAGAGACCCAGTACTTC. It translates to CASQAQETQYF.

This clonotype was observed a few times. The J gene is TRBJ1-5, the V gene TRBV9; 9 bases match TRBD1. After removal of 4 bases from V and 6 bases from J, the junction contained 5 bases not matched to a gene. CDR1 SGDLS and CDR2 YYNGEE come from the germline V gene. The CDR3 consists of 14 residues. CDR3 sequence (DNA): TGTGCCAGCAGCTGGACAGGGGATGGTCAGCCCCAGCATTTT. Translating gives CASSWTGDGQPQHF.